This passage covers 5 T cell receptor beta chains from one sample sequenced in a study of cytomegalovirus exposure and HLA in healthy donors (dated by TCRdb to about 2017). Library preparation employed the immunoSEQ multiplex PCR assay. For the multiplex PCR, a mixture combining 60 forward primers for TCR Vbeta segments and 13 reverse primers for TCR Jbeta segments was used. As stored in TCRdb, this immuneACCESS dataset retains in-frame rearrangements with V and J assigned. A fraction of the clones does not appear; measured against another copy, unresolved V genes explain less than half of the discrepancy, and the remainder lacks a known reason. In this sample the table shows about 140,000 clones, approximately 80% of which occur a single time. Over 2% of the sample lies in the top ten. The sample consisted of PBMCs. These receptors came from a man aged 30 to 45 in good health and CMV-seronegative.

J is TRBJ1-3 and V is TRBV4-1; 10 bases align to TRBD1. V gave up 1 base and J gave up 4 bases; unmatched junction bases: 10. Germline assignment: CDR1 MGHRA and CDR2 YSYEKL. CDR3 length: 18 amino acids. Here the CDR3 DNA reads TGCGCCAGCAGCCAAGGTTTGCCGGGACAGGGGTTCGGAAACACCATATATTTT. Translating it yields CASSQGLPGQGFGNTIYF.

The chain has TRBV6-1 and TRBJ2-1, with TRBD1 identical over 9 bases. Germline V CDR1 and CDR2: MNHNS, SASEGT. This CDR3 contains 15 residues. After removal of 2 bases from V and 8 bases from J, the junction contained 7 bases not matched to a gene. The CDR3 DNA reads as TGTGCCAGCAGTGAACAGGTGGGACAGGGTGATGAGCAGTTCTTC. Its translation is CASSEQVGQGDEQFF.

The CDR3 sequence is CASSLFDGTPQGQYF. Here the CDR3 DNA reads TGTGCCAGCAGTTTATTCGACGGGACACCTCAAGGGCAGTACTTC. This sequence joins TRBV27 and TRBJ2-7, with D perhaps TRBD1 (6 bases). V was clipped by 1 base and J by 9 bases, with 19 bases between them. Germline CDR1 is MNHEY and CDR2 is SMNVEV (reference sequence). CDR3 size: 15 residues.

The chain links TRBV6-5 to TRBJ2-7; D is unresolved. The V end lost 0 bases, the J end lost 2 bases, and 14 bases lay between the germline ends. This CDR3 comprises 16 residues. The germline V gene has CDR1 MNHEY and CDR2 SVGAGI. CDR3 loop: CASSYSAARSAYEQYF. The CDR3 DNA is TGTGCCAGCAGTTACTCGGCAGCCAGGTCCGCCTACGAGCAGTACTTC.

The chain has TRBV6-5 and TRBJ2-1; the D gene is possibly TRBD1 (6 bases). The germline V gene has CDR1 MNHEY and CDR2 SVGAGI. This CDR3 region has 15 residues. V lost 7 bases to trimming and J lost 2 bases, with 15 bases between them. The CDR3 protein is CASTEGQNAYNEQFF. The CDR3 DNA reads as TGTGCCAGCACCGAAGGACAGAACGCCTACAATGAGCAGTTCTTC.